The T cell receptor beta chain under discussion was sequenced for a study of T cells in Graves' hyperthyroidism and ophthalmopathy. Points from the study as a whole: Classification by a 13 V-J model distinguished ophthalmopathy from stable hyperthyroidism. Ophthalmopathy got predicted by the model a median about six months before its onset.

The study excluded patients with uncontrolled infection, other autoimmune disease, pregnancy or lactation. Used for diagnoses were clinical symptoms, serum thyroxine and TRAb, thyroid ultrasound and orbital computed tomography. It was RNA transcripts that yielded the amplified TCR beta CDR3 regions. The primer set for the first-round RT-PCR of the TCR CDR3 was HTBI. From the multiplex PCR reads, TCRdb called clonotypes with MiXCR, one entry per CDR3 protein. In the table there are roughly 500,000 distinct CDR3 sequences, 46% of which are singletons. Germline CDR1 reads SNHLY; CDR2 reads FYNNEI. The CDR3 totals 14 residues, both ends included. The count of this clonotype is one. Its target is unknown. Because it lacks the conserved phenylalanine or tryptophan at the end, this CDR3 is likely a read error. The limits of the CDR3 on the DNA are not certain, so only TCRdb's listed CDR3 is given.

The chain couples TRBV2 to TRBJ1-6. The sample taken for sequencing was peripheral blood or thyroid tissue (not recorded which). The TCR originated in an adult woman with Graves' disease, either hyperthyroidism or ophthalmopathy (not recorded which). The CDR3 spells CASSFWQTNSPLQS.